The next 2 T cell receptor beta chains were all read from a single sample in a study of blood T cell repertoires in COVID-19. Here immunoSEQ multiplex PCR was the method, and the copy in TCRdb shows in-frame clones only, minus some. The data contain 270,000 or so clones, 80% to 85% of them singletons. Sample: PBMCs or T cells enriched from blood (not recorded which). These TCRs come from a man in his fifties who had recovered from COVID-19.

V gene TRBV7-9 combines with J gene TRBJ2-3; the D is unclear. From germline, CDR1 is SEHNR and CDR2 FQNEAQ (reference sequence). The CDR3 length is 13 residues. With 1 base removed from V and 4 bases from J, the gap between germline ends came to 6 bases. The CDR3 region is CASSLGAADTQYF. CDR3 nucleotides: TGTGCCAGCAGCTTAGGGGCAGCAGATACGCAGTATTTT.

The table lists this clone with a few counts. An end of the junction differs from the germline gene, which may be a read error. The chain combines TRBV30 with TRBJ1-2, with a weak D call TRBD1 (5 bases). CDR3 length equals 12 residues. CDR1 is GTSNPN and CDR2 is SVGIG in the germline V gene (reference sequence). Written as DNA, the CDR3 is TGTGCCTGGAGCCCTGGGACTGGGGTTGATTTTTTC. It translates to CAWSPGTGVDFF.